The following is a TCR beta chain sequence with its context. The data originate from a study of blood T cell repertoires in COVID-19. Study-wide background: Sources were T cells, B-cell-depleted T cells, or PBMCs; the material itself was cDNA or gDNA.

Here immunoSEQ multiplex PCR was the method, and the copy in TCRdb shows in-frame clones only, minus some. The table lists roughly 330,000 clones, over 75% of them singletons. CDR1 SNHLY and CDR2 FYNNEI come from the germline V gene. The CDR3 extends over 15 amino acids. Trimming took 3 bases from V and 4 from J; bases not matched to a gene: 7. This clonotype originated in a woman in her forties or fifties with active or convalescent COVID-19. The sample comprised peripheral blood. The V call is TRBV2, the J call TRBJ2-3; 7 nucleotides match TRBD2. CDR3 sequence reads: CASSEGREFSDTQYF. CDR3 DNA: TGTGCCAGCAGTGAGGGGCGGGAGTTCTCAGATACGCAGTATTTT.